The sequence of this TCR beta chain was determined in a study of graft-versus-host responses after intestinal transplantation. The wider study: Recipients uniformly received anti-thymocyte globulin induction, followed by tacrolimus and steroids for approximately 3 years.

This clone was counted a single time. The CDR3 runs 15 residues. Germline CDR1 reads MNHEY; CDR2 reads SVGAGI. V shed 6 bases and J 3 bases; nucleotides not matched to a gene: 7. TCRdb's table, derived via immunoSEQ multiplex PCR, lists solely in-frame clones and lacks some. The sample carries around 20,000 clones, about 91% recorded once. This chain uses TRBV6-5 with TRBJ2-7, with TRBD2 identical over 11 bases. Here the sequenced sample was PBMCs, taken roughly 64 days after intestinal transplantation. The sequence was collected from a human patient who received an intestinal transplant, so some T cells may come from the graft donor. The CDR3 coding sequence is TGTGCCAGCAGCCGAACTAGCGGGGGCAACTACGAGCAGTACTTC. Translating it yields CASSRTSGGNYEQYF.